This TCR beta chain derives from a study of blood T cell repertoires in COVID-19. Study details: Some COVID-19 samples were acute and others convalescent; all came from the United States, Italy and Spain.

Original data processing: Counts of nucleated cells, estimated from reference gene primer amplification, were obtained. The table came from immunoSEQ multiplex PCR; TCRdb's copy has only in-frame clones and leaves some out. V and J calls plus clone size are reproduced from that table; the DNA served to infer D and trimming. The table has over 450,000 clones, around 90% seen once. There are 15 residues in the CDR3. Trimming pared 3 bases from V and 3 bases from J, leaving 11 bases between. Germline V gene sequence: CDR1 KGHDR, CDR2 SFDVKD. This TCR was recovered from a woman aged 45 to 65 with COVID-19, enrolled during active disease. Sequencing was performed on peripheral blood. The chain joins TRBV24-1 to TRBJ1-5; perhaps TRBD1 as D (5 bases). CDR3 bases: TGTGCCACCAGTGATGGTCAGGGCATCAATCAGCCCCAGCATTTT. Its protein is CATSDGQGINQPQHF.